This T cell receptor (beta chain) was sequenced in a study of human T cells and chemical hapten exposure. Study-level information: DPC (0.01%) was patch tested on the upper back and read at 6 days. Minor volume differences among pooled libraries chiefly drove per-sample TCR yield variation.

Regarding the study as a whole: There was alopecia in the donors, so their immune response may differ from that of healthy people. TCRs above 1 in 1000 frequency did not change with DPC sensitization.

As for this clonotype: What it binds is unknown.

MiXCR was run by TCRdb on the RACE reads, yielding one entry per CDR3 protein. The repertoire holds some 52,000 distinct CDR3 sequences, with roughly 10% as singletons. Time point indicated: patch test 3, about 24 weeks after DPC sensitization. The sample's treatment: therapeutic diphenylcyclopropenone sensitization with weekly scalp DPC. Germline loops: CDR1 SGDLS, CDR2 YYNGEE. The length of the CDR3 is 14 residues. With 3 bases clipped from V and 1 base from J, the junction kept 2 bases outside the gene matches. Material: whole blood, obtained in connection with sensitization to the hapten diphenylcyclopropenone (DPC). This sequence joins TRBV9 and TRBJ2-5; 8 bases match TRBD1. The sequence came from a woman aged 40-49 years with alopecia areata. Some clones in this sample may be carry-over from other donors' samples. CDR3 DNA sequence: TGTGCCAGCAGCGCCGGGACAGGCCAAGAGACCCAGTACTTC. Protein: CASSAGTGQETQYF.